This is a list of T cell receptor beta chains from one sample in a study of T cell responses to AZD1222 COVID-19 vaccine. Data came from immunoSEQ multiplex PCR; TCRdb stores just in-frame clones and leaves some out. The top ten clones hold over 7% of a sample with some 130,000 clones, 75% to 90% of them seen once. This material consisted of peripheral blood, taken on day 0 of AZD1222 vaccination. These receptors all come from an adult in good health. CDR3s include the opening cysteine and the closing phenylalanine or tryptophan. A D gene is named only where the DNA matches it firmly. Rows give clone size only sometimes, using once, few, many, or a class for an expanded clone.

few TRBD1 TRBJ1-1 TRBV2 TGTGCCAGCCAACCGACAGGGGGCTATACTGAAGCTTTCTTT CASQPTGGYTEAFF
- - TRBJ2-5 TRBV3-1/TRBV3-2 TGTGCCAGCAGCCATTCGGGCGAGGGGGAGGGGGAGACCCAGTACTTC CASSHSGEGEGETQYF
- - TRBJ1-1 TRBV5-1 TGCGCCAGCAGCTTACGCTTGAACACTGAAGCTTTCTTT CASSLRLNTEAFF
- TRBD2 TRBJ2-1 TRBV9 TGTGCCAGCAGCGTAGTGCTAGCGGGAGTAAATGAGCAGTTCTTC CASSVVLAGVNEQFF
once - TRBJ2-5 TRBV30 TGTGCCTGGATTTCCCCGCGGGAAACCCAGTACTTC CAWISPRETQYF
- - TRBJ2-2 TRBV2 TGTGCCAGCAGTGAGGTGGGAGGTACCGGGGAGCTGTTTTTT CASSEVGGTGELFF
few - TRBJ1-1 TRBV29-1 TGCAGCGTTGGGAGGCTACTCACTGAAGCTTTCTTT CSVGRLLTEAFF
- - TRBJ2-7 TRBV5-6 TGTGCCAGCAGCTTGTGGGAGGACCGAGCCTACGAGCAGTACTTC CASSLWEDRAYEQYF
few - TRBJ2-1 TRBV30 TGTGCCTGGAGTGTGGCGGAGACATACAATGAGCAGTTCTTC CAWSVAETYNEQFF
- - TRBJ2-7 TRBV4-1 TGCGCCAGCAGCCAAGGGGACGGGGCGAGCTCCTACGAGCAGTACTTC CASSQGDGASSYEQYF
- - TRBJ1-2 TRBV5-1 TGCGCCAGCAGCTTGGAGTCATATGGCTACACCTTC CASSLESYGYTF
- - TRBJ2-5 TRBV10-2 TGCGCCAGCATGGACGCCTCAGAGACCCAGTACTTC CASMDASETQYF
few TRBD2 TRBJ2-2 TRBV5-1 TGCGCCAGCAGCTCCCGGACTAGCGGAGGGGCCGGGGAGCTGTTTTTT CASSSRTSGGAGELFF
- TRBD1 TRBJ2-6 TRBV19 TGTGCCAGTAGGATGACAGGGGGCCAAAGCTCTGGGGCCAACGTCCTGACTTTC CASRMTGGQSSGANVLTF
- - TRBJ1-4 TRBV5-1 TGCGCCAGCAGCTTGCTTGGCAGGGAGAACGAAAAACTGTTTTTT CASSLLGRENEKLFF
- - TRBJ2-5 TRBV7-8 TGTGCCAGCAGCCTAGGGGCCTGGACTACTTCCTGGGCCCAGTACTTC CASSLGAWTTSWAQYF
- - TRBJ2-3 TRBV7-9 TGTGCCAGCAGCTTGAGCGGGTCTGGGCAGTATTTT CASSLSGSGQYF
- - TRBJ2-1 TRBV5-4 TGTGCCAGCAGCTCCAGGGCTGGACAAGTAGAGGAGCAGTTCTTC CASSSRAGQVEEQFF
- - TRBJ1-4 TRBV3-1/TRBV3-2 TGTGCCAGCAGCCCCTCGACTGAAAAACTGTTTTTT CASSPSTEKLFF
- TRBD2 TRBJ2-2 TRBV4-1 TGCGCCAGCAGCCCCCCTAGCGGGAGTTCGAACACCGGGGAGCTGTTTTTT CASSPPSGSSNTGELFF
- TRBD1 TRBJ1-2 TRBV5-1 TGCGCCAGCAGCTTGGTGACAGGGGGGCCCTATGGCTACACCTTC CASSLVTGGPYGYTF
- - TRBJ2-1 TRBV4-2 TGTGCCAGCAGCCACTCCTACAATGAGCAGTTCTTC CASSHSYNEQFF
- TRBD1 TRBJ1-2 TRBV18 TGTGCCAGCTCACCACCAGGGGGCGCATCCGGCTACACCTTC CASSPPGGASGYTF
- TRBD2 TRBJ2-1 TRBV28 TGTGCCAGCACCTCTCTCGGGACTAGCGGGAGAAATGAGCAGTTCTTC CASTSLGTSGRNEQFF
- - TRBJ1-5 TRBV28 TGTGCCAGCAGTTTCTCCCGAGACTGGCAGCCCCAGCATTTT CASSFSRDWQPQHF
- - TRBJ1-2 TRBV28 TGTGCCAGCAGTCCCGGGACATCTGACTATGGCTACACCTTC CASSPGTSDYGYTF
- - TRBJ1-1 TRBV7-9 TGTGCCAGCAGCTTGAACGAAATGAACACTGAAGCTTTCTTT CASSLNEMNTEAFF
- TRBD2 TRBJ2-7 TRBV28 TGTGCCAGCACCACTTCCGGGGGGAGTTACGAGCAGTACTTC CASTTSGGSYEQYF
- TRBD1 TRBJ2-3 TRBV10-3 TGTGCCGCGGCAGGGACAGGTACGGTGGATACGCAGTATTTT CAAAGTGTVDTQYF
- - TRBJ1-1 TRBV4-1 TGCGCCAGCAGCCAAGAGGCCAGCCTGAACACTGAAGCTTTCTTT CASSQEASLNTEAFF
few - TRBJ1-4 TRBV6-5 TGTGCCAGCAGTCCCCGGGGGACGGGGGGCGAAAAACTGTTTTTT CASSPRGTGGEKLFF
once - TRBJ2-5 TRBV30 TGTGCCTCGATGACTCTTGTGGAGGAGACCCAGTACTTC CASMTLVEETQYF
- - TRBJ2-7 TRBV4-1 TGCGCCAGCAGCCACTCGGAACTCCTTTACGAGCAGTACTTC CASSHSELLYEQYF
- - TRBJ1-2 TRBV14 TGTGCCAGCAGCCTCTACTCGGACTATGGCTACACCTTC CASSLYSDYGYTF
- - TRBJ1-1 TRBV11-3 TGTGCCAGCAGCTCTAGCACATCCACTGAAGCTTTCTTT CASSSSTSTEAFF
- TRBD1 TRBJ1-4 TRBV4-2 TGTGCCAGCAGCCAAGGACAGGGGGCTGAAAAACTGTTTTTT CASSQGQGAEKLFF
- TRBD1 TRBJ1-1 TRBV15 TGTGCCACCAGCAGGCTTAGGACAGGGGGCCTTCGGGGCACTGAAGCTTTCTTT CATSRLRTGGLRGTEAFF
- TRBD1 TRBJ2-5 TRBV11-2 TGTGCCAGCAGCTTAGGACGGGGGACAGGGGAATGGGAGACCCAGTACTTC CASSLGRGTGEWETQYF
- - TRBJ2-1 TRBV6-5 TGTGCCAGCAGGCCTTCCGGGAGATACAATGAGCAGTTCTTC CASRPSGRYNEQFF
- TRBD2 TRBJ2-7 TRBV4-1 TGCGCCAGCAGCCAAGGATCGGCTAGCGGGGCATACGAGCAGTACTTC CASSQGSASGAYEQYF
- TRBD1 TRBJ1-1 TRBV6-5 TGTGCCAGCAGTCCCGGGACAGCGGGAGGAGGAGCTTTCTTT CASSPGTAGGGAFF
- - TRBJ2-3 TRBV10-3 TGTGCCATCAGTGGGCCAGGGCCCACAGATACGCAGTATTTT CAISGPGPTDTQYF
- - TRBJ1-6 TRBV5-1 TGCGCCAGCAGCTTGGAAGGGGTTGCCCTCCACTTT CASSLEGVALHF
- - TRBJ1-1 TRBV11-3 TGTGCCAGCAGCTTAAACAGGGATACTGAAGCTTTCTTT CASSLNRDTEAFF
few - TRBJ1-1 TRBV12-3/TRBV12-4 TGTGCCAGCAGTGGGACCGGTCCTACTGAAGCTTTCTTT CASSGTGPTEAFF